This TCR beta chain was found in a study of blood T cell repertoires in COVID-19. Study summary: The United States, Italy and Spain were the sources of the acute and convalescent COVID-19 samples. T cells, B-cell-depleted T cells, or PBMCs provided the cDNA or gDNA that served as material.

Germline V CDR1 and CDR2: SGHRS, YFSETQ. The CDR3 has 14 residues. V dropped 2 bases and J dropped 12; count of bases not matched to a gene: 13. Sequencing was performed with immunoSEQ multiplex PCR; in TCRdb, only in-frame clones are kept and a portion is missing. In the table there are some 79,000 clones, approximately 90% of which are singletons. The receptor was isolated from a man aged 65-85 years with active or convalescent COVID-19. What was sequenced was peripheral blood. The rearrangement links TRBV5-1 to TRBJ2-5; 7 bases line up with TRBD2. The CDR3: CASSLDVGFTSEYF. Written as DNA, the CDR3 is TGCGCCAGCAGCTTAGATGTAGGGTTTACTAGCGAGTACTTC.